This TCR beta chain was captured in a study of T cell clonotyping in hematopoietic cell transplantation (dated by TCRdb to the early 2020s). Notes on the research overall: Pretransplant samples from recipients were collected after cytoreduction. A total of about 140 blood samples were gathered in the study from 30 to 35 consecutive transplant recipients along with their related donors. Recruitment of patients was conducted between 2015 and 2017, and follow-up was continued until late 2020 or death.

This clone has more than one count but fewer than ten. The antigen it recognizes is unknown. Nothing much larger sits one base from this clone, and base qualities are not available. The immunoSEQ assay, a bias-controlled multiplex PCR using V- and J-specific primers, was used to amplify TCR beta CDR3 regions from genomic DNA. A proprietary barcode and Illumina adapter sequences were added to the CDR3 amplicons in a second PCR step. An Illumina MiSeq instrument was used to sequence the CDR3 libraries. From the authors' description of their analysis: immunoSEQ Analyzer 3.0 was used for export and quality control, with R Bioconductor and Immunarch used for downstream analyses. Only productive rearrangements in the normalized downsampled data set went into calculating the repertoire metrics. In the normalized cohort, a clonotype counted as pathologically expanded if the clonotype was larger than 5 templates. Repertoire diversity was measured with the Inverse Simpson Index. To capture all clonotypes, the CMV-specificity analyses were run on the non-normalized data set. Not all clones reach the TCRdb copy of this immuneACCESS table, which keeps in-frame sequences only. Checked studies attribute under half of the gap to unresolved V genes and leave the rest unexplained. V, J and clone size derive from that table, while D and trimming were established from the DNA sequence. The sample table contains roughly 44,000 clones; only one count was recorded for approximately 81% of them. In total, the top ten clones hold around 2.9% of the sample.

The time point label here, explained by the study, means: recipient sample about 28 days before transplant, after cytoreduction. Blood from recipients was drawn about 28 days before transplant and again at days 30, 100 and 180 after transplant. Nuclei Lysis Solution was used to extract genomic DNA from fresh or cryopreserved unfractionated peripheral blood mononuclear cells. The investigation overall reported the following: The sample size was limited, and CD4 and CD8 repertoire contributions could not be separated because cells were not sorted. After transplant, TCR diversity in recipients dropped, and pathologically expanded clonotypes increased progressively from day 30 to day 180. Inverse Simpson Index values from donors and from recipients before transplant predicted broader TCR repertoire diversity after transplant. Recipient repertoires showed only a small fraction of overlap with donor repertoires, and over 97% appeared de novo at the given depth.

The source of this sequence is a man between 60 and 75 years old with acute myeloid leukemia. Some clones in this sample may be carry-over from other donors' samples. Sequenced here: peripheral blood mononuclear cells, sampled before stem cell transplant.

The DNA sequence is TGTGCCAGTAGCGTTCCGGGCGCCAACGAGCAGTACTTC. Its coded protein is CASSVPGANEQYF. The receptor chain draws on TRBV19 and TRBJ2-7; the D gene cannot be named for sure. From the germline V gene (reference sequence), CDR1 is LNHDA and CDR2 is SQIVND. The CDR3 spans 13 residues, from the cysteine through the phenylalanine. The only DNA kept is the CDR3, 39 bases in frame from the first base. V loses 6 bases of germline sequence and J loses 5 bases, and the interval between the two ends is 14 bases.